These 26 T cell receptor beta chains came from one sample sequenced in a study of OX40 agonist ivuxolimab in advanced cancers. Profiled with immunoSEQ multiplex PCR; TCRdb holds only in-frame clones, not every one. This sample has tens of thousands of clones, with more than 70% found just once. This sample comprised CD4+ or CD8+ T cells sorted from blood, obtained in a trial of the OX40 agonist ivuxolimab. The receptors derive from an adult with an advanced solid tumor such as melanoma, head and neck, liver or kidney cancer.

The chain recombines TRBV12-1 with TRBJ2-7; the table names TRBD1, a call not compared with the DNA. TRBV12-1 is noted as a pseudogene. This CDR3 has 15 amino acids. CDR3 DNA: TGTGCCAGCAGCTGGTCGACAGGGGGCCCCTACGAGCAGTACTTC. Amino acid sequence: CASSWSTGGPYEQYF.

The table lists this clone with a count of one. The chain recombines TRBV11-3 with TRBJ2-1; maybe TRBD1 (5 bases). The CDR3 covers 13 residues. Trimming shortened V by 2 bases and J by 4 bases, and 6 bases separated the two germline ends. Germline V CDR1 and CDR2: SGHNT, YENEEA. The CDR3 sequence: CASSLRQYNEQFF. The CDR3 bases are TGTGCCAGCAGCTTAAGACAGTACAATGAGCAGTTCTTC. Full variable domain (outside the CDR3, taken from reference TRBV11-3 and TRBJ2-1): EAGVVQSPRYKIIEKKQPVAFWCNPISGHNTLYWYLQNLGQGPELLIRYENEEAVDDSQLPKDRFSAERLKGVDSTLKIQPAELGDSAVYLCASSLRQYNEQFFGPGTRLTVL.

The chain joins TRBV7-9 to TRBJ2-3, with D perhaps TRBD1 (6 bases). From germline, CDR1 is SEHNR and CDR2 FQNEAQ (reference sequence). V lost 5 bases and J 1 base, leaving 13 bases between the germline ends. The CDR3 consists of 15 residues. DNA of the CDR3: TGTGCCAGCAGCGCCCGGGACATCCGCACAGATACGCAGTATTTT. Translating gives CASSARDIRTDTQYF.

This chain uses TRBV7-8 with TRBJ2-2; D is possibly TRBD2 (5 bases). In germline, CDR1 is SGHVS, CDR2 FQNEAQ. CDR3 size: 15 residues. V lost 2 bases, J lost 4 bases, and 11 bases lay in between. As DNA, the CDR3 is TGTGCCAGCAGCTTAAGCGGCTTGGCCACCGGGGAGCTGTTTTTT. This encodes CASSLSGLATGELFF.

Only a few counts were recorded for this clone. The chain employs TRBV18 and TRBJ2-1; D remains ambiguous. CDR3 size: 13 residues. Germline V gives CDR1 KGHSH, CDR2 LQKENI. Trimming pared 0 bases from V and 4 bases from J, leaving 4 bases between. The CDR3 loop is CASSPPLYNEQFF. Here the CDR3 DNA reads TGTGCCAGCTCACCACCACTATACAATGAGCAGTTCTTC.

The chain joins TRBV2 to TRBJ2-1; 15 bases fit TRBD2. With V trimmed by 1 base and J by 9 bases, 10 bases remained unmatched. Germline CDR1 is SNHLY and CDR2 is FYNNEI. This CDR3 is 18 amino acids long. CDR3 protein: CASSEEPMGLAGGGEQFF. The CDR3 DNA follows: TGTGCCAGCAGTGAAGAACCAATGGGACTAGCGGGGGGTGGTGAGCAGTTCTTC.

This rearrangement joins TRBV6-6 to TRBJ1-2; TRBD1 matches at 10 bases. There are 14 residues in the CDR3. The V gene end was trimmed by 4 bases and the J gene end by 7 bases; junction bases not matched to a gene: 6. Germline lookup yields CDR1 MNHNY and CDR2 SVGAGI (reference sequence). CDR3 sequence: CASSLGQGVGGYTF. CDR3 bases: TGTGCCAGCAGTTTAGGACAGGGGGTGGGTGGCTACACCTTC.

The rearrangement joins TRBV19 to TRBJ2-7; the match to TRBD1 covers 9 bases. CDR1 LNHDA and CDR2 SQIVND come from the germline V gene (reference sequence). The length of the CDR3 is 14 residues. Losses at the gene ends were 5 bases for V and 3 bases for J; bases not matched to a gene: 5. This CDR3 reads CASSRRQGGYEQYF. CDR3 DNA: TGTGCCAGTAGTCGCCGACAGGGGGGCTACGAGCAGTACTTC.

This clone was recorded a few times. The chain carries TRBV6-4 and TRBJ2-1; 10 nucleotides align to TRBD2. V gave up 4 bases and J gave up 10 bases; unmatched junction bases: 10. The CDR3 length is 15 residues. CDR1 and CDR2 from the germline V gene are MRHNA and SNTAGT. The CDR3 spells CASSALAGLGGEQFF. CDR3 bases: TGTGCCAGCAGTGCACTAGCGGGACTTGGGGGGGAGCAGTTCTTC.

This chain joins TRBV28 and TRBJ2-7, with 9 bases fitting TRBD1. Germline CDR1 reads MDHEN; CDR2 reads SYDVKM. V gave up 6 bases and J gave up 6 bases; unmatched junction bases: 9. This CDR3 contains 14 residues. The CDR3 here is CASRLPGQGAEQYF. DNA of the CDR3: TGTGCCAGCAGACTACCGGGACAGGGTGCCGAGCAGTACTTC.

The rearrangement joins TRBV28 to TRBJ2-7; 14 bases line up with TRBD2. Losses at the gene ends were 6 bases for V and 3 bases for J; bases not matched to a gene: 4. The germline CDR1 and CDR2 sequences are MDHEN and SYDVKM. The CDR3 length is 15 residues. The CDR3 region is CASREGLAGGYEQYF. The DNA for the CDR3 is TGTGCCAGCAGAGAAGGACTAGCGGGAGGCTACGAGCAGTACTTC.

The chain recombines TRBV18 with TRBJ1-5; no reliable D call. The CDR3 is 14 residues long. Germline lookup yields CDR1 KGHSH and CDR2 LQKENI. Trimming took off 1 base at V and 4 bases at J, with 8 bases between the two ends. CDR3 in DNA: TGTGCCAGCTCACCACAGGGCGGGAATCAGCCCCAGCATTTT. Its translation is CASSPQGGNQPQHF.

The chain is built from TRBV6-1 and TRBJ2-7; 7 bases line up with TRBD2. The CDR3 runs 14 residues. The J segment lost 5 bases and the V segment lost 3 bases, leaving 7 bases of the junction unmatched. Germline loops: CDR1 MNHNS, CDR2 SASEGT. This chain's CDR3 is CASSEGGSQNEQYF. The CDR3, as DNA: TGTGCCAGCAGTGAGGGCGGGAGTCAGAACGAGCAGTACTTC.

J is TRBJ1-2 and V is TRBV28, with D possibly matching TRBD1 (5 bases). Germline values: CDR1 MDHEN, CDR2 SYDVKM. Trimming pared 3 bases from V and 7 bases from J, leaving 18 bases between. This CDR3 spans 15 amino acids. CDR3: CASSFHDFREGGYTF. CDR3 sequence (DNA): TGTGCCAGCAGTTTTCATGACTTCAGGGAGGGTGGCTACACCTTC.

J is TRBJ2-7 and V is TRBV6-6; 11 positions agree with TRBD2. The CDR3 covers 15 residues. J gave up 9 bases and V 6 bases, and 13 bases lay outside the gene matches. CDR1 and CDR2 (germline): MNHNY, SVGAGI (reference sequence). The CDR3 loop is CASSHDLAGGVLQYF. For the CDR3, the DNA is TGTGCCAGCAGCCACGATTTAGCGGGGGGGGTTTTGCAGTACTTC.

Regarding this clone: This may be a read error, as it is one base from a much larger clone. Other DNA sequences in this specimen translate into the identical CDR3. V gene TRBV19 combines with J gene TRBJ2-3; 11 bases map to TRBD2. The germline V gene has CDR1 LNHDA and CDR2 SQIVND (reference sequence). The V segment lost 9 bases and the J segment 1 base; nucleotides outside the gene matches: 3. The CDR3 covers 14 residues. The CDR3 region has the DNA TGTGCCAGCGGGACTAGCGGTCGCACAGATACGCAGTATTTT. Protein product: CASGTSGRTDTQYF.

The chain links TRBV28 to TRBJ1-6, with TRBD1 matching 9 bases. This CDR3 is 14 amino acids long. V lost 7 bases and J lost 7; bases outside the gene matches: 5. The germline CDR1 and CDR2 sequences are MDHEN and SYDVKM. CDR3 nucleotides: TGTGCCAGCACCATACAGGGGGCGAATTCACCCCTCCACTTT. Its protein product is CASTIQGANSPLHF.

The chain uses TRBV5-1 and TRBJ2-6, with a weak D call TRBD1 (5 bases). V lost 4 bases, J lost 1 base, and 9 bases lay in between. Germline V gives CDR1 SGHRS, CDR2 YFSETQ. CDR3 length equals 15 residues. DNA of the CDR3: TGCGCCAGCAGCCCACGACAGTCTGGGGCCAACGTCCTGACTTTC. Amino acids: CASSPRQSGANVLTF.

J is TRBJ1-1 and V is TRBV30, with no clear D. V gave up 3 bases and J gave up 5 bases, with 7 bases separating them. CDR3 size: 11 residues. CDR1 is GTSNPN and CDR2 is SVGIG in the germline V gene (reference sequence). CDR3 DNA sequence: TGTGCCTGGAGCGATAGGACTGAAGCTTTCTTT. Translating gives CAWSDRTEAFF.

J is TRBJ1-1 and V is TRBV6-5; D remains unclear. V lost 5 bases to trimming and J lost 8 bases, with 9 bases between them. The V gene's germline CDR1 is MNHEY and CDR2 SVGAGI. The CDR3 loop spans 11 amino acids. CDR3 sequence: CASSTPREAFF. CDR3 bases: TGTGCCAGCAGTACGCCCAGGGAAGCTTTCTTT.

The V call is TRBV9, the J call TRBJ2-3; 11 bases are shared with TRBD2. From germline, CDR1 is SGDLS and CDR2 YYNGEE. CDR3 length: 17 residues. V shed 0 bases, J shed 5 bases, and the junction held 8 bases outside the gene matches. CDR3 sequence: CASSVDVAGGQGDTQYF. In DNA form, the CDR3 reads TGTGCCAGCAGCGTAGACGTAGCGGGAGGGCAAGGAGATACGCAGTATTTT.

The V and J genes are TRBV11-3 and TRBJ2-1; D unresolved. Germline-derived CDR1 and CDR2 are SGHNT and YENEEA. V lost 0 bases, J lost 5 bases, and 5 bases lay in between. The CDR3 runs to 13 residues. The chain's CDR3 is CASSLDVDNEQFF. The CDR3 DNA follows: TGTGCCAGCAGCTTAGACGTCGACAATGAGCAGTTCTTC.

This clone was seen a few times. This chain links TRBV5-1 with TRBJ2-5; D remains ambiguous. The CDR3 has 14 residues. V gave up 4 bases and J gave up 4 bases, with 14 bases separating them. Germline V lookup: CDR1 SGHRS, CDR2 YFSETQ. The CDR3 DNA reads TGCGCCAGCAGCCCCGTCGGGTCGGCAGAGACCCAGTACTTC. It specifies CASSPVGSAETQYF.

The chain has TRBV29-1 and TRBJ1-5, with TRBD1 as a possible D gene (5 bases). CDR3 size: 15 residues. Germline V gene data show CDR1 as SQVTM and CDR2 as ANQGSEA. The V end lost 4 bases, the J end lost 1 base, and 14 bases lay between the germline ends. The CDR3 protein is CSVALTGGSNQPQHF. The CDR3, as DNA: TGCAGCGTTGCCCTTACGGGGGGAAGCAATCAGCCCCAGCATTTT. The complete variable domain, with remaining parts taken from reference TRBV29-1 and TRBJ1-5, reads SAVISQKPSRDICQRGTSLTIQCQVDSQVTMMFWYRQQPGQSLTLIATANQGSEATYESGFVIDKFPISRPNLTFSTLTVSNMSPEDSSIYLCSVALTGGSNQPQHFGDGTRLSIL.

The rearrangement links TRBV18 to TRBJ2-3, with 8 bases aligning to TRBD2. From germline, CDR1 is KGHSH and CDR2 LQKENI. The trim removed 1 base at V and 3 bases at J, leaving 15 bases unmatched. The CDR3 extends over 19 amino acids. This CDR3 reads CASSPLEISPSGGTDTQYF. The DNA for the CDR3 is TGTGCCAGCTCACCACTAGAGATAAGTCCGAGCGGGGGAACAGATACGCAGTATTTT.

The genes are TRBV6-6 and TRBJ1-2, with 8 bases identical to TRBD1. The V segment lost 6 bases and the J segment 3 bases; nucleotides outside the gene matches: 3. The CDR3 runs to 13 residues. Germline CDR1 reads MNHNY; CDR2 reads SVGAGI (reference sequence). CDR3 DNA sequence: TGTGCCAGCAGAGCAGGGGGCGACTATGGCTACACCTTC. It specifies CASRAGGDYGYTF.